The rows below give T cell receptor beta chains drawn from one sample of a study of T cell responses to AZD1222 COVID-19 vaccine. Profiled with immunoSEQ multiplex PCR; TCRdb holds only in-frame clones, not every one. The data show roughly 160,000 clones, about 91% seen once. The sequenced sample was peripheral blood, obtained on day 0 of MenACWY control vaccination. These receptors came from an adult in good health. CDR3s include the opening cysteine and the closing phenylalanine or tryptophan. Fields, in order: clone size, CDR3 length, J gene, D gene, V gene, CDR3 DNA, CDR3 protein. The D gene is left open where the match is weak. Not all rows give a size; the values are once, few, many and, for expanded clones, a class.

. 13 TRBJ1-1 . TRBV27 TGTGCCAGCAGTCCCCCGACGAAAACTGAAGCTTTCTTT CASSPPTKTEAFF
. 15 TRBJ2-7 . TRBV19 TGTGCCAGTAGATCCGCCGGGACACCAACCTACGAGCAGTACTTC CASRSAGTPTYEQYF
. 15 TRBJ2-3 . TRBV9 TGTGCCAGCAGCGTAGTGAGTGCTAGCACAGATACGCAGTATTTT CASSVVSASTDTQYF
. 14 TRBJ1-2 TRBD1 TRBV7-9 TGTGCCAGCAGCCTTTCGGGACAGGGGTTTGGCTACACCTTC CASSLSGQGFGYTF
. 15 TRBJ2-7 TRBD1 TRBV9 TGTGCCAGCAGCAAGGGGGACAGGGCCGGGGAGGAGCAGTACTTC CASSKGDRAGEEQYF
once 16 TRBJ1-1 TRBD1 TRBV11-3 TGTGCCAGCAGCGCACGACAGGGCGTAATCAACACTGAAGCTTTCTTT CASSARQGVINTEAFF
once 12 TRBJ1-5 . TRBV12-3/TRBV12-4 TGTGCCAGCAGACAGGGCAATCAGCCCCAGCATTTT CASRQGNQPQHF
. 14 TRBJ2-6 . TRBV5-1 TGCGCCAGCGCCTCGATATCTGGGGCCAACGTCCTGACTTTC CASASISGANVLTF
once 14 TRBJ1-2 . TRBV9 TGTGCCAGCAGCGTAGCGAACAGTATCTATGGCTACACCTTC CASSVANSIYGYTF
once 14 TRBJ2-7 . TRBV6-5 TGTGCCACCCTCCAATGGGACGGTAATTACGAGCAGTACTTC CATLQWDGNYEQYF
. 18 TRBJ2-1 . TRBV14 TGTGCCAGCAGCCAAGAGGCCCCCGGCGGGCTTACCTACAATGAGCAGTTCTTC CASSQEAPGGLTYNEQFF
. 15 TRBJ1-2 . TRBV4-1 TGCGCCAGCAGCCAAGGACAGGCACCCGTCTATGGCTACACCTTC CASSQGQAPVYGYTF
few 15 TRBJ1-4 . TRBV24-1 TGTGCCACCAGTGAGGCTAGAACGGGTGAAGAAAAACTGTTTTTT CATSEARTGEEKLFF
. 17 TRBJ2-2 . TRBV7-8 TGTGCCAGCAGCTTAGTCACGGGGGCCTCCAACACCGGGGAGCTGTTTTTT CASSLVTGASNTGELFF
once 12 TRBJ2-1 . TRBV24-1 TGTGCCACCAGTGTCGGGGGCAATGAGCAGTTCTTC CATSVGGNEQFF
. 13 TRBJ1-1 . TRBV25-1 TGTGCCAGCACCCCCACAGGGAACACTGAAGCTTTCTTT CASTPTGNTEAFF
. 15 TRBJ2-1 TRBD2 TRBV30 TGTGCCTGGAGTAGGACTAGCGGGAGTTGGGATGAGCAGTTCTTC CAWSRTSGSWDEQFF
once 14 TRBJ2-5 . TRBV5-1 TGCGCCAGCAGCCCCACCGCCAGGGCCGAGACCCAGTACTTC CASSPTARAETQYF
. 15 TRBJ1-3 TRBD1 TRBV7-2 TGTGCCAGCAGCCCAGGACAGGTCTCTGGAAACACCATATATTTT CASSPGQVSGNTIYF
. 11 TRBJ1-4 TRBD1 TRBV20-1 TGCAGTACGGACAGGGGGGAAAAACTGTTTTTT CSTDRGEKLFF
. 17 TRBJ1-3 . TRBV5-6 TGTGCCAGCACCCATTCCGGGGCCATTATCTCTGGAAACACCATATATTTT CASTHSGAIISGNTIYF
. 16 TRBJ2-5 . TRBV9 TGTGCCAGCAGCGTCCGTCCGGGGCCAACTCAAGAGACCCAGTACTTC CASSVRPGPTQETQYF
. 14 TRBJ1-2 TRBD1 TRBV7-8 TGTGCCAGCAGCTTAGAGACAGGGATCTATGGCTACACCTTC CASSLETGIYGYTF
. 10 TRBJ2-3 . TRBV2 TGTGCCAGCCTCCGAGATACGCAGTATTTT CASLRDTQYF
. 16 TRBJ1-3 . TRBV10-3 TGTGCCATCAGTGAGTGGGACTCTCGCTCTGGAAACACCATATATTTT CAISEWDSRSGNTIYF
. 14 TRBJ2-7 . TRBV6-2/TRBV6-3 TGTGCCAGCAGTGCCGGGACACCCTCCTACGAGCAGTACTTC CASSAGTPSYEQYF
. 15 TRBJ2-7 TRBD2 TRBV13 TGTGCCAGCAGCACCGGGACTAGCTTAAATTACGAGCAGTACTTC CASSTGTSLNYEQYF
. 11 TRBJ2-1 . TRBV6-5 TGTGCCAGCAGTTTTGGTATTAAGCAGTTCTTC CASSFGIKQFF
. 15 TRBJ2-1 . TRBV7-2 TGTGCCAGCAGCTTAGAAGTCAGATCCTACAATGAGCAGTTCTTC CASSLEVRSYNEQFF
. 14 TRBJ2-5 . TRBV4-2 TGTGCCAGCAGCCAAGATTCGGGGATGGAGACCCAGTACTTC CASSQDSGMETQYF
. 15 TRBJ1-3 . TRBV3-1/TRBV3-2 TGTGCCAGCAGCCAAGATCTAGTCTTCGTGAACACCATATATTTT CASSQDLVFVNTIYF
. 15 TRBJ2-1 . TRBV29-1 TGCAGCGTCGGGACCATCCTCCACTCCTACAATGAGCAGTTCTTC CSVGTILHSYNEQFF
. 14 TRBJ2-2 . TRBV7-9 TGTGCCAGCAGCTTAGCCACGAACACCGGGGAGCTGTTTTTT CASSLATNTGELFF
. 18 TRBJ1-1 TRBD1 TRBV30 TGTGCCTGGAGTGTGCCCCCGGGACAGGGGGCGATAGGTACTGAAGCTTTCTTT CAWSVPPGQGAIGTEAFF
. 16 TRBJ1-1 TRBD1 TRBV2 TGTGCCAGCAGGAGAGTACAGGGGGCTAGGGACACTGAAGCTTTCTTT CASRRVQGARDTEAFF
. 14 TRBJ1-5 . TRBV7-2 TGTGCCAGCAGCTTAGAGCTTAGCAATCAGCCCCAGCATTTT CASSLELSNQPQHF